The clone carrying this TCR beta chain was picked up a small number of times. Vbeta (60) and Jbeta (13) primers were used in the PCR. Profiling relied on immunoSEQ multiplex PCR, and the TCRdb table lists in-frame clones only, not all of them. The sample lists about 78,000 clones, about 60% occurring once. This entry is derived from a study of cytomegalovirus exposure and HLA in healthy donors. The J segment lost 4 bases and the V segment lost 1 base, leaving 3 bases of the junction unmatched. Germline V gene sequence: CDR1 MDHEN, CDR2 SYDVKM. The CDR3 length is 14 residues. This TCR came from a man under 40 in good health and CMV-seropositive. This chain joins TRBV28 and TRBJ1-2, with 7 bases identical to TRBD1. Sequencing was performed on PBMCs. In DNA, the CDR3 is TGTGCCAGCAGTTTATTCGGGACAGCCTATGGCTACACCTTC. Translation: CASSLFGTAYGYTF.